These T cell receptor beta chains were read from a single sample in a study of blood T cell repertoires in COVID-19. Sequencing was performed with immunoSEQ multiplex PCR; in TCRdb, only in-frame clones are kept and a portion is missing. This sample carries roughly 100,000 clones, more than 80% of them seen once, and the ten largest clones take roughly a tenth. The sequenced material came from peripheral blood. The receptors here all came from a woman in her 70s with acute or convalescent COVID-19. CDR3s include the opening cysteine and the closing phenylalanine or tryptophan. A D gene is named only where the DNA matches it firmly. Where a row states a size, it is once, few, many or the class of an expanded clone; other rows omit it.

J: TRBJ1-1
size: NA
D: NA
V: TRBV19
DNA: TGTGCCAGCCAGCGGACAGCTTGGATGAACACTGAAGCTTTCTTT
CDR3: CASQRTAWMNTEAFF

J: TRBJ2-7
size: NA
D: TRBD2
V: TRBV30
DNA: TGTGCCTGGAGTGTAAGGACTAGCGGGAACCTCGTCGAGCAGTACTTC
CDR3: CAWSVRTSGNLVEQYF

J: TRBJ2-5
size: once
D: TRBD2
V: TRBV3-1/TRBV3-2
DNA: TGTGCCAGCAGCCAAGTCAGACTAGCGGGACAAGAGACCCAGTACTTC
CDR3: CASSQVRLAGQETQYF

J: TRBJ2-7
size: NA
D: NA
V: TRBV30
DNA: TGTGCCTGGAGTGTACAGGACGAGCAGTACTTC
CDR3: CAWSVQDEQYF

J: TRBJ2-1
size: NA
D: TRBD2
V: TRBV7-9
DNA: TGTGCCAGCAGCTCCGGGGAACTAGCGGTCTACAATGAGCAGTTCTTC
CDR3: CASSSGELAVYNEQFF

J: TRBJ2-3
size: NA
D: TRBD2
V: TRBV4-1
DNA: TGCGCCAGCAGCCTGACGGGGGGTACAGATACGCAGTATTTT
CDR3: CASSLTGGTDTQYF

J: TRBJ2-5
size: NA
D: NA
V: TRBV18
DNA: TGTGCCAGCTCACCCTCAGAGACCCAGTACTTC
CDR3: CASSPSETQYF

J: TRBJ1-2
size: NA
D: NA
V: TRBV7-9
DNA: TGTGCCAGCAGCCCTGGACAGTCTCCTAACTATGGCTACACCTTC
CDR3: CASSPGQSPNYGYTF

J: TRBJ1-1
size: NA
D: NA
V: TRBV18
DNA: TGTGCCAGCTCACCGTTCGGGGAAGGGAACACTGAAGCTTTCTTT
CDR3: CASSPFGEGNTEAFF

J: TRBJ1-5
size: NA
D: NA
V: TRBV6-2/TRBV6-3
DNA: TGTGCCAGCAGTTACCCCACATGGTCCCAGCATTTT
CDR3: CASSYPTWSQHF

J: TRBJ1-1
size: NA
D: NA
V: TRBV7-2
DNA: TGTGCCAGCAGCCTCAGGGAGGGGACTGAAGCTTTCTTT
CDR3: CASSLREGTEAFF

J: TRBJ2-3
size: NA
D: TRBD2
V: TRBV5-4
DNA: TGTGCCAGCAGCTTGGGTGGGCTAGCGGGAGGGCCTGGCACAGATACGCAGTATTTT
CDR3: CASSLGGLAGGPGTDTQYF